The 8 T cell receptor beta chains given below trace back to one sample, sequenced in a study of blood T cells in healthy people across ages. A sample-barcoded 5' primer and a J-beta primer mix were used in a second PCR of roughly 7 to 11 cycles. In TCRdb, the 5' RACE reads were re-called with MiXCR into one record per CDR3 protein. The sample holds hundreds of thousands of distinct CDR3 sequences, more than 25% seen once. The sequenced sample consisted of blood. These receptors were collected from an elderly woman in good health.

This clonotype appeared many times. The chain is built from TRBV7-8 and TRBJ1-2; D remains unclear. Germline V gene lookup returns CDR1 SGHVS and CDR2 FQNEAQ. CDR3 length equals 15 residues. V was shortened by 3 bases and J by 4 bases, with 15 bases between the two germline ends. The CDR3 loop is CASSFGGRPIYGYTF. In DNA, the CDR3 is TGTGCCAGCAGCTTCGGCGGAAGGCCGATCTATGGCTACACCTTC.

This clonotype has at least ten counts. CDR3 residues: CASSLEGLEAFF. The CDR3 nucleotides are TGTGCCAGCAGCTTAGAAGGGCTTGAAGCTTTCTTT. V usage is TRBV7-9 and J usage is TRBJ1-1; the D is unclear. V was trimmed by 1 base and J by 7 bases, leaving 7 bases between them. Germline V gene data show CDR1 as SEHNR and CDR2 as FQNEAQ (reference sequence). This CDR3 is built from 12 residues.

There are a few counts of this clonotype. At one of its ends the junction is not consistent with the germline gene, which may arise from a read error. The rearrangement links TRBV29-1 to TRBJ1-1; D unresolved. This CDR3 is built from 13 residues. Germline CDR1 SQVTM, CDR2 ANQGSEA. As DNA, the CDR3 is TGTAGTACGAGACCCTCCCTGAGTACTGAAGCTTTCTTT. Translating it yields CSTRPSLSTEAFF.

A single count supports this clonotype. The chain employs TRBV20-1 and TRBJ2-5; 10 bases match TRBD2. V was pared by 2 bases and J by 11 bases, with 14 bases of the junction left unmatched. This CDR3 has 15 amino acids. CDR1 is DFQATT and CDR2 is SNEGSKA in the germline V gene (reference sequence). In nucleotides, the CDR3 is TGCAGTGCTAGAAGCTTAGCGGGGGGATACAAGGAGCAGTACTTC. It is translated as CSARSLAGGYKEQYF.

This clonotype has ten or more counts. This chain connects TRBV7-2 to TRBJ2-3, with TRBD2 matching 14 bases. In germline, CDR1 is SGHTA, CDR2 FQGNSA. The CDR3 contains 17 residues. Germline trimming cut 5 bases from V and 4 bases from J; bases unmatched to any gene: 8. The CDR3 sequence is CASSPRLAGGPPDTQYF. The CDR3 nucleotides are TGTGCCAGCAGCCCCCGACTAGCGGGGGGGCCCCCAGATACGCAGTATTTT.

This clonotype was counted ten times or more. This chain connects TRBV6-5 to TRBJ2-7; D not certain. V lost 0 bases to trimming and J lost 8 bases, with 11 bases between them. CDR3 length equals 13 residues. Germline V lookup: CDR1 MNHEY, CDR2 SVGAGI. CDR3 sequence (DNA): TGTGCCAGCAGTTACTCGACCTTTGGGCAGCAGTACTTC. The encoded protein is CASSYSTFGQQYF.

The table lists this clonotype with a few counts. This sequence joins TRBV6-2 or TRBV6-3 and TRBJ2-2, with 7 bases that match TRBD1. The CDR3 sequence is 19 residues long. The V gene's germline CDR1 is MNHEY and CDR2 SVGEGT. Unmatched junction bases numbered 17, after V lost 5 bases and J lost 2 bases. In nucleotides, the CDR3 is TGTGCCAGCAGTACTCTCTCTATCCCGGGACAGCCAAACACCGGGGAGCTGTTTTTT. It translates to CASSTLSIPGQPNTGELFF.

The table lists this clonotype with many counts. J is TRBJ1-5 and V is TRBV7-2; 12 bases match TRBD1. CDR3 length equals 16 residues. Trimming cost V 2 bases and J 7 bases; bases outside gene matches: 6. Per the germline V gene, CDR1 is SGHTA and CDR2 is FQGNSA. The DNA of the CDR3 is TGTGCCAGCAGCTTAACCGGGACAGGGGGCGGGCAGCCCCAGCATTTT. The encoded protein is CASSLTGTGGGQPQHF.